This T cell receptor beta chain was recorded in a study of glioma-infiltrating T cells. Study-level results: Above-expected tissue-blood divergence occurred in all gliomas, most in low-grade ones. Only very few CDR3 sequences appeared in both tissue and blood.

The V end was cut by 7 bases, the J end by 0 bases, with 10 bases between. This CDR3 has 14 amino acids. For this clonotype: The antigen is not known.

TCR alpha and beta CDR3 regions were amplified from RNA using iRepertoire nested multiplex PCR. Tissue mRNA or PBMC total RNA, roughly 90-400 ng, went into one-step reverse transcription and amplification. TCRdb independently ran MiXCR on the multiplex PCR reads; one entry per CDR3 protein. The sample contains tens of thousands of distinct CDR3 sequences, approximately 22% of which appear only once. The rearrangement uses TRBV12-3 or TRBV12-4 and TRBJ1-3; D remains ambiguous. The sequence was obtained from a human donor with low-grade glioma or glioblastoma, undergoing nonglioma brain surgery, or in good health (not recorded which). What was sequenced was glioma tissue, nonneoplastic brain tissue, or PBMCs (not recorded which). CDR3 residues: CASTPSPSGNTIYF. Written as DNA, the CDR3 is TGTGCCAGCACCCCCAGCCCCTCTGGAAACACCATATATTTT.